This T cell receptor beta chain was observed in a study of T cell responses to AZD1222 COVID-19 vaccine. TCRdb's copy holds only in-frame clones and misses some; the assay was immunoSEQ multiplex PCR. The data contain approximately 150,000 clones, around 87% of them seen just once; the ten biggest clones take up around 4.5%. General study findings and limits: It should be noted that donors were predominantly white British and more often female, and clonal diversity was possibly underestimated.

Concerning this clone: Its target is not known.

V was clipped by 5 bases and J by 4 bases, with 6 bases between them. The CDR3 extends over 11 amino acids. Germline loops: CDR1 GTSNPN, CDR2 SVGIG (reference sequence). The chain carries TRBV30 and TRBJ1-3; D remains ambiguous. The TCR comes from an adult who received the AZD1222 COVID-19 vaccine. Here the sequenced sample was peripheral blood, taken 28 days after the second AZD1222 dose. The CDR3 bases are TGTGCCTGGGACTTCGGAAACACCATATATTTT. Its protein is CAWDFGNTIYF.